Sequencing of this T cell receptor beta chain was carried out in a study of blood T cell repertoires in COVID-19. As for the study in general: The origin of the acute and convalescent COVID-19 samples was the United States, Italy and Spain. Sources were T cells, B-cell-depleted T cells, or PBMCs; the material itself was cDNA or gDNA.

Germline-derived CDR1 and CDR2 are LNHDA and SQIVND (reference sequence). The CDR3 contains 14 residues. V shed 2 bases and J shed 2 bases, with 7 bases lying between them. Assay used: immunoSEQ multiplex PCR; TCRdb lists only in-frame clones, some missing. The sample holds around 250,000 clones, 91% seen once. Sequenced: PBMCs or T cells enriched from blood (not recorded which). This chain links TRBV19 with TRBJ1-3; TRBD1 is a possible D gene (5 bases). The receptor was isolated from a human donor in a cohort exposed to, infected with or recovered from COVID-19 (not recorded which). The donor label of this sample is uncertain. The CDR3 DNA reads as TGTGCCAGTAGTATACAGGGAACTGGAAACACCATATATTTT. Translation gives CASSIQGTGNTIYF.